This T cell receptor (beta chain) was identified during a study of blood T cell repertoires in COVID-19. At the level of the study: The cDNA or gDNA used as material had been derived from T cells, B-cell-depleted T cells, or PBMCs.

The germline V gene has CDR1 MNHEY and CDR2 SMNVEV (reference sequence). The length of the CDR3 is 15 residues. The V gene lost 10 bases and the J gene lost 1 base, with 16 bases spanning the gap. This clone was counted a few times. As handled by the study authors: Reference gene primer amplification yielded estimated nucleated cell counts. TCRdb's table, derived via immunoSEQ multiplex PCR, lists solely in-frame clones and lacks some. That table furnishes V, J and clone size, whereas the DNA furnished D and trimming. The sample lists about 200,000 clones, approximately 80% occurring once. The material sequenced was peripheral blood. This sequence originates from a human donor in a cohort sampled during active COVID-19. The chain couples TRBV27 to TRBJ2-2; D is perhaps TRBD1 (6 bases). CDR3 loop: CATRGVAGNTGELFF. Here the CDR3 DNA reads TGTGCCACCAGGGGCGTGGCGGGGAACACCGGGGAGCTGTTTTTT.